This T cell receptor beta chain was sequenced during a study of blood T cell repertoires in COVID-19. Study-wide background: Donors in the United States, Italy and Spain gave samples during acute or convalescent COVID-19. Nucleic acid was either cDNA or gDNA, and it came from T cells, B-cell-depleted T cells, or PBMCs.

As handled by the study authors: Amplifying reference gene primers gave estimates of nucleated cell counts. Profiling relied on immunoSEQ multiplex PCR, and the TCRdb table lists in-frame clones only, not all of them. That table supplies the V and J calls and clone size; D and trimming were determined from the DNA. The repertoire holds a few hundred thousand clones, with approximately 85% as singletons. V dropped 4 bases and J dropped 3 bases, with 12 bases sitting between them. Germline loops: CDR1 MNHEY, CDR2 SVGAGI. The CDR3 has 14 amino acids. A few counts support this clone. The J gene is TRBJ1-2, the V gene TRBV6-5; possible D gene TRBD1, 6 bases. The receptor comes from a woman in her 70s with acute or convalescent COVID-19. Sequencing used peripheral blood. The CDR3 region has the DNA TGTGCCAGCAGTTCGGCAGGGGTGGACTATGGCTACACCTTC. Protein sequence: CASSSAGVDYGYTF.